This note documents a single T cell receptor (beta chain) sequence. This CDR3 is 16 amino acids long. Germline CDR1 is SNHLY and CDR2 is FYNNEI. V shed 0 bases and J shed 0 bases, with 8 bases lying between them. The data stem from a study of blood T cell repertoires in COVID-19. Study-wide context: Spain, Italy and the United States supplied samples that represented acute and convalescent COVID-19. PBMCs, B-cell-depleted T cells, or T cells provided the cDNA or gDNA that made up the material.

Methods used by the authors: Using reference gene primer amplification, nucleated cell counts were estimated. Profiling relied on immunoSEQ multiplex PCR, and the TCRdb table lists in-frame clones only, not all of them. V and J calls plus clone size are reproduced from that table; the DNA served to infer D and trimming. The sample has 99,000 or so clones, around 88% seen once. Seattle patients were enrolled while actively infected and followed longitudinally. The origin of this receptor is a man aged 50-59 years with COVID-19, enrolled during active disease. The sequenced material came from peripheral blood. The V gene is TRBV2, the J gene TRBJ1-4, with D uncertain. CDR3 in amino acids: CASSEALYATNEKLFF. For the CDR3, the DNA is TGTGCCAGCAGTGAAGCGCTCTACGCAACTAATGAAAAACTGTTTTTT.